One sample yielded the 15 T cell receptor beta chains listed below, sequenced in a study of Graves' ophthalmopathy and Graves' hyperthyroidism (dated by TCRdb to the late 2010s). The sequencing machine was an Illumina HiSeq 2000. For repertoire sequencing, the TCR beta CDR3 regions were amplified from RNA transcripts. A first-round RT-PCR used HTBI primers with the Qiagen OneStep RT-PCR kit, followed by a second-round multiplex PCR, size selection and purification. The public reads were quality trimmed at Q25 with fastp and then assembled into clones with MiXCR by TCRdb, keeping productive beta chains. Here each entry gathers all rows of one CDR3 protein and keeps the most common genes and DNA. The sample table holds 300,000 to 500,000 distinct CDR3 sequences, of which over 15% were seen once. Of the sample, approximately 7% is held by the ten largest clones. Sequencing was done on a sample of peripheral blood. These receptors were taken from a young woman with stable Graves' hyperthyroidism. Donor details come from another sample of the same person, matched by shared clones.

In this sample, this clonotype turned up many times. The CDR3 region has the DNA TGTGCCAGCAGTTTAACGGGACTAGCACATTCCAAATTCTACGAGCAGTACTTC. It is translated as CASSLTGLAHSKFYEQYF. The chain couples TRBV27 to TRBJ2-7; TRBD2 agrees at 9 bases. The germline V gene encodes CDR1 MNHEY and CDR2 SMNVEV (reference sequence). The CDR3 has 18 amino acids. V shed 2 bases and J 3 bases; nucleotides not matched to a gene: 14.

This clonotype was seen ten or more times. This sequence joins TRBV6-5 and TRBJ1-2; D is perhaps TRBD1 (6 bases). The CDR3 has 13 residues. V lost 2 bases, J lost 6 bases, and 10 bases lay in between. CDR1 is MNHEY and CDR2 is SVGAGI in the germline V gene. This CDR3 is CASSYRTVDGYTF. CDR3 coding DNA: TGTGCCAGCAGTTACAGGACAGTCGATGGCTACACCTTC.

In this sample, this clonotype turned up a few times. CDR3 sequence (DNA): TGTGCCAGCAGTCCGGCGTCCGGGACAGGGCGTCTGGGTTTCATGAACACTGAAGCTTTCTTT. Translated: CASSPASGTGRLGFMNTEAFF. V usage is TRBV6-4 and J usage is TRBJ1-1, with TRBD1 identical over 9 bases. J lost 0 bases, V lost 5 bases, and 22 bases had no gene match. This CDR3 has 21 amino acids. CDR1 is MRHNA and CDR2 is SNTAGT in the germline V gene.

The CDR3 here is CASSLSLAGGPYEQYF. The CDR3 coding sequence is TGTGCCAGCAGCTTAAGTCTAGCGGGGGGGCCATACGAGCAGTACTTC. V and J are TRBV13 and TRBJ2-7; 12 nucleotides match TRBD2. Germline values: CDR1 PRHDT, CDR2 FYEKMQ (reference sequence). The CDR3 spans 16 residues. With V trimmed by 2 bases and J by 4 bases, 6 bases remained unmatched. Full variable domain (remainder filled in from reference TRBV13 and TRBJ2-7): AAGVIQSPRHLIKEKRETATLKCYPIPRHDTVYWYQQGPGQDPQFLISFYEKMQSDKGSIPDRFSAQQFSDYHSELNMSSLELGDSALYFCASSLSLAGGPYEQYFGPGTRLTVT.

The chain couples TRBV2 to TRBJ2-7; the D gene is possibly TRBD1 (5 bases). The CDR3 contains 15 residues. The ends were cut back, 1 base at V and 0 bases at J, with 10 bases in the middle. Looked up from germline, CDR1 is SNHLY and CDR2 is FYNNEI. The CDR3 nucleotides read TGTGCCAGCAGTGAAGACAGGCCCTTCTCCTACGAGCAGTACTTC. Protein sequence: CASSEDRPFSYEQYF. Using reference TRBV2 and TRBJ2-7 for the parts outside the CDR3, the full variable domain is EPEVTQTPSHQVTQMGQEVILRCVPISNHLYFYWYRQILGQKVEFLVSFYNNEISEKSEIFDDQFSVERPDGSNFTLKIRSTKLEDSAMYFCASSEDRPFSYEQYFGPGTRLTVT.

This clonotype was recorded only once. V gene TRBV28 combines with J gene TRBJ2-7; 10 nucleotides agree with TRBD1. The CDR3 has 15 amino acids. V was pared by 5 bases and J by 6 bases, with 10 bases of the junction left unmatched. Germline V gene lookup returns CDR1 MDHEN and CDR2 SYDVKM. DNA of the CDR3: TGTGCCAGCAGTCCCTACGGGACAGGGGTGTTCGAGCAGTACTTC. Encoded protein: CASSPYGTGVFEQYF.

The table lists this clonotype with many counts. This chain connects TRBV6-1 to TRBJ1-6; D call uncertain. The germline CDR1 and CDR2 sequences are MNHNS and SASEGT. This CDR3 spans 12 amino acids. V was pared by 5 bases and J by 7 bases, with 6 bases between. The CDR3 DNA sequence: TGTGCCAGCAGTTACGGAAATTCACCCCTCCACTTT. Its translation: CASSYGNSPLHF.

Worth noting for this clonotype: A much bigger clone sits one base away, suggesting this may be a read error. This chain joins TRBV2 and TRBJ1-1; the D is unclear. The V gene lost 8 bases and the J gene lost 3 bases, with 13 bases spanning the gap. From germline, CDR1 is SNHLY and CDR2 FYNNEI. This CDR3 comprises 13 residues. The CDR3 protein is CASGAASYTEAFF. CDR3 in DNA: TGTGCCAGCGGTGCGGCCTCATACACTGAAGCTTTCTTT.

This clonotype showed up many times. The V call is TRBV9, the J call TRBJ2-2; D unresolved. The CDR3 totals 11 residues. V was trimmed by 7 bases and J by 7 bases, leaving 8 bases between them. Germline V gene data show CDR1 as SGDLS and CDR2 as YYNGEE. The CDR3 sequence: CASGVRGELFF. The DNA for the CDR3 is TGTGCCAGCGGTGTGCGCGGGGAGCTGTTTTTT.

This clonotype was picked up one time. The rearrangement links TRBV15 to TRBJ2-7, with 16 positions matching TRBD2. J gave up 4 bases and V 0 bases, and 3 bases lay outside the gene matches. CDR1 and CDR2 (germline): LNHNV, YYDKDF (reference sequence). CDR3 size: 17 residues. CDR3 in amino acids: CATSREGTSGGAYEQYF. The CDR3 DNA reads TGTGCCACCAGCAGAGAAGGGACTAGCGGGGGGGCGTACGAGCAGTACTTC.

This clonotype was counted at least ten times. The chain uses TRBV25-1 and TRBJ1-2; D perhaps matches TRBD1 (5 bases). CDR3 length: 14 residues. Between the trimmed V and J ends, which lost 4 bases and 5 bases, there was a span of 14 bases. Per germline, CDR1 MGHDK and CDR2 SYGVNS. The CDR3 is CASSAGAPGYGYTF. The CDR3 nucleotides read TGTGCCAGCAGTGCCGGGGCGCCTGGATATGGCTACACCTTC.

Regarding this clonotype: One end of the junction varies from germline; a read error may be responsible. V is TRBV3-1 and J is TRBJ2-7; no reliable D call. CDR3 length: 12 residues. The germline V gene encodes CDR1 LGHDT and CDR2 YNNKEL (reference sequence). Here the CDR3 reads CASSLSTYEQHF. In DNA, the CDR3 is TGTGCCAGCAGCCTTTCGACCTACGAGCAGCACTTC.

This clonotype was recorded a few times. In nucleotides, the CDR3 is TGCAGTGCTATGGTCGCGGGGGCCTACGAGCAGTACTTC. Translated: CSAMVAGAYEQYF. This chain links TRBV20-1 with TRBJ2-7, with 7 bases lining up with TRBD2. Trimming at V came to 4 bases and at J to 2 bases, leaving 5 bases not matched to a gene. Germline V gives CDR1 DFQATT, CDR2 SNEGSKA (reference sequence). The CDR3 spans 13 residues.

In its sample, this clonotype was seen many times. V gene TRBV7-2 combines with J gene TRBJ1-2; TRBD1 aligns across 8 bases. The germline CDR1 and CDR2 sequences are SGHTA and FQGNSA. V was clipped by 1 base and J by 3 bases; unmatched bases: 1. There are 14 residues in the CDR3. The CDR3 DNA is TGTGCCAGCAGCTTAGACAGGGGGGACTATGGCTACACCTTC. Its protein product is CASSLDRGDYGYTF.

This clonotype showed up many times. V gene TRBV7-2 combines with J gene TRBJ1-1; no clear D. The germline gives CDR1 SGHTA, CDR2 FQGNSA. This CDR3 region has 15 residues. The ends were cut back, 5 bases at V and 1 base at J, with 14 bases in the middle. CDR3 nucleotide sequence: TGTGCCAGCAGCCCCGTGATCCCCTCGAACACTGAAGCTTTCTTT. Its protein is CASSPVIPSNTEAFF.